The 18 T cell receptor beta chains presented below share a single source sample, sequenced in a study of cytomegalovirus exposure and HLA in healthy donors. 60 Vbeta and 13 Jbeta primers were used in PCR. TCRdb keeps only in-frame clones here, not all; method: immunoSEQ multiplex PCR. Of approximately 150,000 clones listed, about 80% are singletons. Source material: PBMCs. These receptors originate from a woman aged 50 to 60 in good health and CMV-seronegative.

The chain joins TRBV9 to TRBJ2-3, with 11 bases aligning to TRBD2. V shed 4 bases, J shed 3 bases, and the junction held 7 bases outside the gene matches. The CDR3 contains 16 residues. CDR1 is SGDLS and CDR2 is YYNGEE in the germline V gene. CDR3 residues: CASSRSGGAWTDTQYF. The CDR3 DNA sequence: TGTGCCAGCAGCCGTAGCGGGGGGGCCTGGACAGATACGCAGTATTTT.

This chain connects TRBV18 to TRBJ2-3; D is unclear. The germline V gene encodes CDR1 KGHSH and CDR2 LQKENI. The CDR3 totals 14 residues. Deletions cut 5 bases from V and 0 bases from J, with 9 bases between. This CDR3 is CASSERTSTDTQYF. The CDR3 DNA is TGTGCCAGCTCAGAAAGAACTAGCACAGATACGCAGTATTTT.

The CDR3, as DNA: TGTGCCAGCAGCCTAGCACCTGCCTTTTACGAGCAGTACTTC. The encoded protein is CASSLAPAFYEQYF. V is TRBV2 and J is TRBJ2-7; TRBD2 is a possible D gene (5 bases). The CDR3 runs 14 residues. V was shortened by 6 bases and J by 4 bases, with 16 bases between the two germline ends. Germline CDR1 reads SNHLY; CDR2 reads FYNNEI.

The J gene is TRBJ1-4, the V gene TRBV28; D remains unclear. V lost 6 bases and J 7 bases, leaving 6 bases between the germline ends. Germline V gene lookup returns CDR1 MDHEN and CDR2 SYDVKM. The CDR3 length is 11 residues. The CDR3 DNA reads TGTGCCAGCAGCTGGAGTGAAAAACTGTTTTTT. Translating it yields CASSWSEKLFF.

J is TRBJ2-7 and V is TRBV5-1; a weak D match, TRBD1 (5 bases). The CDR3 consists of 14 residues. CDR1 SGHRS and CDR2 YFSETQ come from the germline V gene. Trimming took 4 bases from V and 2 from J, leaving 13 bases between them. CDR3 in DNA: TGCGCCAGCAGCACCGACAGCTATCCCTACGAGCAGTACTTC. Its protein is CASSTDSYPYEQYF.

The rearrangement links TRBV18 to TRBJ2-3; 10 positions agree with TRBD2. Germline V lookup: CDR1 KGHSH, CDR2 LQKENI. V gave up 2 bases and J gave up 2 bases; unmatched junction bases: 7. This CDR3 is 17 amino acids long. The CDR3 nucleotides read TGTGCCAGCTCACCAGTCCTAGCGGGGGACCTCACAGATACGCAGTATTTT. This encodes CASSPVLAGDLTDTQYF.

This clone has only one observation. This chain links TRBV5-1 with TRBJ2-5; 9 bases fit TRBD2. This CDR3 region has 16 residues. Germline V gene data show CDR1 as SGHRS and CDR2 as YFSETQ. The J segment lost 4 bases and the V segment lost 0 bases, leaving 7 bases of the junction unmatched. CDR3 sequence: CASSLDLAGGPETQYF. DNA for the CDR3: TGCGCCAGCAGCTTGGATTTGGCGGGGGGGCCAGAGACCCAGTACTTC.

The chain joins TRBV25-1 to TRBJ1-1; D ambiguous. The germline gives CDR1 MGHDK, CDR2 SYGVNS. The CDR3 contains 12 residues. Trimming took off 7 bases at V and 10 bases at J, with 16 bases between the two ends. The CDR3 DNA reads TGTGCCAGCATCGGCCATGCGGGGAGAGCTTTCTTT. Amino acids: CASIGHAGRAFF.

On this clone: One end of the junction does not line up with germline, which may come from a read error. This rearrangement joins TRBV25-1 to TRBJ2-7, with D perhaps matching TRBD2 (6 bases). This CDR3 has 15 amino acids. Germline V gene lookup returns CDR1 MGHDK and CDR2 SYGVNS. The CDR3 DNA reads as TGTGCCGGCAGCCGAAGGCACGGGAGCGGCTACGAGCAGTACTTC. Residues: CAGSRRHGSGYEQYF.

The chain uses TRBV4-3 and TRBJ2-3; TRBD1 agrees at 10 bases. The V gene end was trimmed by 1 base and the J gene end by 8 bases; junction bases not matched to a gene: 6. The CDR3 has 15 amino acids. Germline CDR1 is LGHNA and CDR2 is YSLEER. CDR3 coding DNA: TGCGCCAGCAGCCAAGGACAGGGGGCGGTGGGTACGCAGTATTTT. Amino acids: CASSQGQGAVGTQYF.

The chain uses TRBV7-9 and TRBJ1-1; D gene uncertain. Germline CDR1 reads SEHNR; CDR2 reads FQNEAQ (reference sequence). This CDR3 has 14 residues. Trimming left V 1 base short and J 6 bases short, with 12 bases between. The CDR3 spells CASSLEQAGAEAFF. In DNA form, the CDR3 reads TGTGCCAGCAGCTTAGAGCAGGCTGGCGCTGAAGCTTTCTTT.

This chain uses TRBV5-4 with TRBJ2-1; tentative D call: TRBD1 (5 bases). V lost 4 bases to trimming and J lost 5 bases, with 16 bases between them. The CDR3 extends over 15 amino acids. Germline CDR1 reads SGHNT; CDR2 reads YYREEE (reference sequence). The CDR3 coding sequence is TGTGCCAGCAGCCCGGAACGACAGTTTAACAATGAGCAGTTCTTC. Translated: CASSPERQFNNEQFF.

In its sample, this clone was seen once. J is TRBJ2-3 and V is TRBV2; no clear D gene. Germline V gives CDR1 SNHLY, CDR2 FYNNEI. CDR3 length: 14 amino acids. Trimming stripped 2 bases from V and 2 bases from J, with 8 bases between. As DNA, the CDR3 is TGTGCCAGCAGTGAAACAGTTACCACAGATACGCAGTATTTT. Its translation is CASSETVTTDTQYF.

This clone was seen a few times. The chain has TRBV6-1 and TRBJ1-1, with 9 bases matching TRBD1. The germline gives CDR1 MNHNS, CDR2 SASEGT. The CDR3 length is 14 residues. V was pared by 7 bases and J by 5 bases, with 8 bases of the junction left unmatched. The CDR3 region has the DNA TGTGCCAGCAACACACAGGGGGCCTGGACTGAAGCTTTCTTT. It encodes CASNTQGAWTEAFF.

As DNA, the CDR3 is TGTGCCAGTATCCGCACAGGGGGGGAAACTGAAGCTTTCTTT. It is translated as CASIRTGGETEAFF. This chain uses TRBV19 with TRBJ1-1, with 8 bases lining up with TRBD1. This CDR3 has 14 amino acids. V was clipped by 7 bases and J by 5 bases; unmatched bases: 9. Looked up from germline, CDR1 is LNHDA and CDR2 is SQIVND (reference sequence).

V is TRBV28 and J is TRBJ2-7; D is possibly TRBD2 (6 bases). This CDR3 is built from 16 residues. Germline loops: CDR1 MDHEN, CDR2 SYDVKM. The V gene lost 1 base and the J gene lost 2 bases, with 15 bases spanning the gap. In nucleotides, the CDR3 is TGTGCCAGCAGTTTATTGGGTAGCGGACGACCCTACGAGCAGTACTTC. Translated: CASSLLGSGRPYEQYF.

This chain links TRBV5-5 with TRBJ1-1; 10 positions match TRBD1. CDR1 and CDR2 from the germline V gene are SGHKS and YYEKEE (reference sequence). The length of the CDR3 is 16 residues. With V trimmed by 2 bases and J by 2 bases, 6 bases remained unmatched. The CDR3 nucleotides are TGTGCCAGCAGCTTCCGGGACAGGGGTTTTAACACTGAAGCTTTCTTT. The encoded protein is CASSFRDRGFNTEAFF.

This chain joins TRBV15 and TRBJ1-3, with D uncertain. V was pared by 0 bases and J by 7 bases, with 7 bases between. This CDR3 has 13 residues. Germline lookup yields CDR1 LNHNV and CDR2 YYDKDF (reference sequence). The CDR3 sequence: CATSREPGNTIYF. The CDR3 coding sequence is TGTGCCACCAGCAGAGAACCGGGGAACACCATATATTTT.